The clone carrying this T cell receptor (beta chain) has a count of ten or more. Its specificity is not known. The data originate from a study of neurological immune-mediated disorders. As for time point: longitudinal time-point 1 (baseline). Where libraries were unsorted, they were derived from 2 million PBMCs stored at -80 degrees C. Study-wide points: Private repertoires in all groups were suggested, as expanded clones shared no CDR3 amino acid sequences across subjects.

The authors produced cDNA by 5'RACE using 10-nucleotide random UMIs. TCRdb reanalysed the 5' RACE reads using MiXCR and keeps one entry per CDR3 protein. Among 55,000 to 65,000 distinct CDR3 sequences listed, 9.5% to 12% were seen once. This TCR derives from a male donor with HTLV-1-associated myelopathy (HAM/TSP). The sample was PBMCs.

CDR3 sequence: CASSAITGSYEQYF. The CDR3 DNA reads as TGTGCCAGCAGCGCGATCACAGGGTCCTACGAGCAGTACTTC. V and J are TRBV7-2 and TRBJ2-7; weak D call: TRBD1 (6 bases). Trimming took off 5 bases at V and 1 base at J, with 12 bases between the two ends. The CDR3 has 14 amino acids. Germline V CDR1 and CDR2: SGHTA, FQGNSA.